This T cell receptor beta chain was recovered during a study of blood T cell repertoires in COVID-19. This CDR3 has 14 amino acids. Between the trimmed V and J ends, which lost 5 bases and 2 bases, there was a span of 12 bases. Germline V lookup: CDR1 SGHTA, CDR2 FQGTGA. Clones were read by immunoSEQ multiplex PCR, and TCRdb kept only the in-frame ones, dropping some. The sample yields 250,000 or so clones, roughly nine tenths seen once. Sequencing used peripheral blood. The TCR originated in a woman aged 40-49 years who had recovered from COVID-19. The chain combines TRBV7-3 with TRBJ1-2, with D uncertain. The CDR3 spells CASSPGDWNYGYTF. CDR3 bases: TGTGCCAGCAGCCCTGGTGACTGGAACTATGGCTACACCTTC. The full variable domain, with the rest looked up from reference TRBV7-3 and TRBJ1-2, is GAGVSQTPSNKVTEKGKYVELRCDPISGHTALYWYRQSLGQGPEFLIYFQGTGAADDSGLPNDRFFAVRPEGSVSTLKIQRTERGDSAVYLCASSPGDWNYGYTFGSGTRLTVV.